The 17 T cell receptor beta chains given below trace back to one sample, sequenced in a study of Ad26.COV2.S vaccination and SARS-CoV-2 variants. Assay: immunoSEQ multiplex PCR; the TCRdb copy retains only in-frame clones and omits some. The sample comprises around 370,000 clones, 70% to 90% of which are singletons, and 3.3% rests with the top ten. Documented treatment: 15 to 20 received Ad26.COV2.S at low or high dose, single or two shots; roughly five received placebo; per-sample allocation not given. Sampling happened 63 days after the first vaccine or placebo injection. The source material was peripheral blood, sampled in a trial of Ad26.COV2.S vaccine versus placebo. The receptors stem from a person aged 18-60 years who received the Ad26.COV2.S COVID-19 vaccine or a placebo.

The genes are TRBV6-5 and TRBJ2-7; 8 nucleotides agree with TRBD1. Losses at the gene ends were 8 bases for V and 6 bases for J; bases not matched to a gene: 9. The V gene's germline CDR1 is MNHEY and CDR2 SVGAGI. CDR3 length: 13 amino acids. As DNA, the CDR3 is TGTGCCAGCTCCTCGGACAGGGCGGCCGAGCAGTACTTC. Translation gives CASSSDRAAEQYF.

The V call is TRBV3-1 (or the pseudogene TRBV3-2), the J call TRBJ1-5; D is unresolved. Germline V gives CDR1 LGHDT, CDR2 YNNKEL (reference sequence). There are 16 residues in the CDR3. Trimming cost V 0 bases and J 0 bases, with 9 bases left between them. This chain's CDR3 is CASSQECRHSNQPQHF. The CDR3 nucleotides read TGTGCCAGCAGCCAAGAATGCAGGCATAGCAATCAGCCCCAGCATTTT.

The chain has TRBV21-1 and TRBJ2-7. TRBV21-1 is a recognized pseudogene. This CDR3 spans 15 amino acids. The CDR3 DNA reads as TGTGCCAGCAGCAAAAGAGGGGGACTCTCCGGAATATGGTACTTC. Its translation is CASSKRGGLSGIWYF.

The chain has TRBV9 and TRBJ2-1; D gene unclear. Germline V gene lookup returns CDR1 SGDLS and CDR2 YYNGEE. This CDR3 contains 12 residues. V lost 5 bases and J 8 bases, leaving 11 bases between the germline ends. The DNA of the CDR3 is TGTGCCAGCAGTAACCGGGTCGATGAGCAGTTCTTC. Its translation: CASSNRVDEQFF.

The chain uses TRBV6-5 and TRBJ2-1, with 9 bases lining up with TRBD2. Germline assignment: CDR1 MNHEY and CDR2 SVGAGI. Unmatched junction bases numbered 4, after V lost 1 base and J lost 6 bases. CDR3 length: 15 amino acids. Here the CDR3 reads CASSYFRLAVNEQFF. DNA of the CDR3: TGTGCCAGCAGTTACTTCCGACTAGCGGTCAATGAGCAGTTCTTC.

J is TRBJ2-1 and V is TRBV7-9; D possibly corresponds to TRBD1 (6 bases). The CDR3 covers 14 residues. V dropped 5 bases and J dropped 12 bases, with 20 bases sitting between them. From germline, CDR1 is SEHNR and CDR2 FQNEAQ (reference sequence). CDR3 residues: CASSPTTGRWGQFF. The CDR3 nucleotides are TGTGCCAGCAGCCCAACGACAGGCCGATGGGGGCAGTTCTTC.

This clone turned up a few times. This sequence joins TRBV4-3 and TRBJ2-3, with D tentatively TRBD1 or TRBD2 (7 bases each). Germline values: CDR1 LGHNA, CDR2 YSLEER. The length of the CDR3 is 18 residues. Trimming left V 1 base short and J 0 bases short, with 17 bases between. Here the CDR3 DNA reads TGCGCCAGCAGCCAAGGGCAGGGGGGGGGATATAGCACAGATACGCAGTATTTT. Translation gives CASSQGQGGGYSTDTQYF.

V gene TRBV14 combines with J gene TRBJ2-3, with D tentatively TRBD2 (5 bases). Trimming stripped 2 bases from V and 4 bases from J, with 19 bases between. Germline V gene data show CDR1 as SGHDN and CDR2 as FVKESK. The CDR3 has 17 residues. The CDR3 DNA is TGTGCCAGCAGCCAAATTGTGGGGAGTCTTCTCGCAGATACGCAGTATTTT. Protein: CASSQIVGSLLADTQYF.

The rearrangement links TRBV23-1 to TRBJ1-1; possibly TRBD1 for D (5 bases). TRBV23-1 is an ORF; its function is uncertain. Trimming left V 0 bases short and J 3 bases short, with 17 bases between. This CDR3 region has 17 residues. CDR3 sequence: CASSQSLQGGHDTEAFF. The CDR3 region has the DNA TGCGCCAGCAGTCAATCCCTCCAGGGCGGGCACGACACTGAAGCTTTCTTT.

The chain uses TRBV12-5 and TRBJ2-1; possibly TRBD1 or TRBD2 for D (5 bases each). There are 16 residues in the CDR3. The germline gives CDR1 LGHNT, CDR2 FRNRAP. V was clipped by 0 bases and J by 9 bases, with 18 bases between them. CDR3 DNA: TGTGCTAGTGGTTTGGTACTGGGCAGGGAGCGAAGTGAGCAGTTCTTC. Its translation: CASGLVLGRERSEQFF.

The rearrangement joins TRBV7-8 to TRBJ1-1, with a possible D match to TRBD1 (6 bases). There are 14 residues in the CDR3. Per germline, CDR1 SGHVS and CDR2 FQNEAQ. V lost 4 bases to trimming and J lost 4 bases, with 13 bases between them. CDR3 DNA: TGTGCCAGCAGCTGGAGGGGGGAAGGCACTGAAGCTTTCTTT. Protein: CASSWRGEGTEAFF.

This clone was seen repeatedly, ten times or more. This chain uses TRBV29-1 with TRBJ2-1; 9 bases map to TRBD2. This CDR3 has 18 residues. The V segment lost 4 bases and the J segment 3 bases; nucleotides outside the gene matches: 16. Germline values: CDR1 SQVTM, CDR2 ANQGSEA. CDR3 sequence (DNA): TGCAGCGTTGTGGGACCAGCGGGAGGAGTGTATAGCTACAATGAGCAGTTCTTC. Encoded protein: CSVVGPAGGVYSYNEQFF.

The chain combines TRBV7-9 with TRBJ2-3; the D gene is possibly TRBD2 (6 bases). V lost 8 bases to trimming and J lost 1 base, with 16 bases between them. The CDR3 loop spans 15 amino acids. Germline values: CDR1 SEHNR, CDR2 FQNEAQ (reference sequence). CDR3 residues: CASDTGTPGTDTQYF. The DNA of the CDR3 is TGTGCCAGCGATACGGGGACTCCGGGCACAGATACGCAGTATTTT.

In this sample, this clone turned up a few times. The chain carries TRBV27 and TRBJ2-7, with TRBD1 identical over 9 bases. Germline trimming cut 7 bases from V and 3 bases from J; bases unmatched to any gene: 10. Per the germline V gene, CDR1 is MNHEY and CDR2 is SMNVEV (reference sequence). The CDR3 runs 15 residues. DNA of the CDR3: TGTGCCAGCACCTCATTGGGGACAGGGATCTACGAGCAGTACTTC. Its protein product is CASTSLGTGIYEQYF.

The CDR3 DNA is TGTGCCAGCAGCGCCATACTAGCGCCCAGCTCTGGGGCCAACGTCCTGACTTTC. This gives the protein CASSAILAPSSGANVLTF. The chain carries TRBV7-9 and TRBJ2-6, with TRBD2 identical over 7 bases. The CDR3 runs to 18 residues. V lost 5 bases and J lost 0; bases outside the gene matches: 10. The germline V gene has CDR1 SEHNR and CDR2 FQNEAQ (reference sequence).

This clone was seen just once. This sequence joins TRBV19 and TRBJ2-7, with a possible D match to TRBD2 (6 bases). V lost 3 bases, J lost 7 bases, and 16 bases lay in between. Germline CDR1 is LNHDA and CDR2 is SQIVND (reference sequence). The CDR3 sequence is 14 residues long. CDR3 DNA sequence: TGTGCCAGTAGTATTCTGCCGGAGGCGGGAGAGCAGTACTTC. Its protein product is CASSILPEAGEQYF.

The V call is TRBV25-1, the J call TRBJ2-1; D remains ambiguous. In germline, CDR1 is MGHDK, CDR2 SYGVNS. This CDR3 is 15 amino acids long. V lost 8 bases and J lost 6, with 20 bases in between. CDR3 in DNA: TGTGCCAGCTCTCTTGGTCCGGGTAGGGCCAATGAGCAGTTCTTC. Amino acid sequence: CASSLGPGRANEQFF.